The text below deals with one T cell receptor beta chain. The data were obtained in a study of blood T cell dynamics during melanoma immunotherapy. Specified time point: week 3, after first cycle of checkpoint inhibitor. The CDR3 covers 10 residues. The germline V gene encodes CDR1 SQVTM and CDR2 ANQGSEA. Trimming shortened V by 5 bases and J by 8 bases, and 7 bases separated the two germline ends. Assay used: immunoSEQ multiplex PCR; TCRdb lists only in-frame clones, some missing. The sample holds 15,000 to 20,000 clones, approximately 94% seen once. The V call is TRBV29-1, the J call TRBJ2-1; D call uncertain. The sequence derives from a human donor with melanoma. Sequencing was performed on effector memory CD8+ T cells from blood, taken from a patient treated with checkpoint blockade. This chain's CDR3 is CSVLAHEQFF. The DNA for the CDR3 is TGCAGCGTTTTAGCCCATGAGCAGTTCTTC.